One and the same sample provided the 31 T cell receptor beta chains below, sequenced in a study of cytomegalovirus exposure and HLA in healthy donors. Libraries were prepared by immunoSEQ multiplex PCR; TCRdb keeps only in-frame clonotypes and omits some of them. The repertoire holds under 150,000 clones, with 91% as singletons. The specimen sequenced was PBMCs. These receptors originate from a man aged 18-30 years in good health and CMV-seronegative.

The chain joins TRBV6-4 to TRBJ2-1; 8 positions match TRBD1. The ends lost 3 bases at V and 4 bases at J; junction bases unmatched: 5. This CDR3 comprises 15 residues. Germline V gives CDR1 MRHNA, CDR2 SNTAGT. CDR3 bases: TGTGCCAGCAGTGAGAGCCGGGACAGGTACAATGAGCAGTTCTTC. Translation: CASSESRDRYNEQFF.

The genes are TRBV4-1 and TRBJ2-7; D perhaps matches TRBD2 (6 bases). With 1 base removed from V and 7 bases from J, the gap between germline ends came to 11 bases. CDR1 is MGHRA, CDR2 YSYEKL, per germline. The CDR3 has 13 residues. The CDR3 is CASSQGGVKEQYF. In nucleotides, the CDR3 is TGCGCCAGCAGCCAAGGGGGGGTAAAGGAGCAGTACTTC.

The chain recombines TRBV7-9 with TRBJ2-5, with 7 bases identical to TRBD2. The germline gives CDR1 SEHNR, CDR2 FQNEAQ (reference sequence). Trimming took 2 bases from V and 2 from J; bases not matched to a gene: 14. This CDR3 has 18 amino acids. The CDR3 spells CASSLTGGGGAGQETQYF. The CDR3 nucleotides are TGTGCCAGCAGCTTAACCGGGGGTGGCGGAGCGGGACAAGAGACCCAGTACTTC.

J is TRBJ2-3 and V is TRBV7-2; weak D call: TRBD1 (6 bases). The V gene lost 1 base and the J gene lost 1 base, with 9 bases spanning the gap. The germline V gene encodes CDR1 SGHTA and CDR2 FQGNSA. The CDR3 runs 15 residues. The DNA for the CDR3 is TGTGCCAGCAGCTTAGAGTGGGGGCGCACAGATACGCAGTATTTT. Translation gives CASSLEWGRTDTQYF.

The J gene is TRBJ1-1, the V gene TRBV5-1; 7 positions agree with TRBD1. The CDR3 is made up of 15 amino acids. Trimming at V came to 1 base and at J to 1 base, leaving 4 bases not matched to a gene. CDR1 SGHRS and CDR2 YFSETQ come from the germline V gene. The CDR3: CASSLLRGPNTEAFF. The CDR3 DNA reads as TGCGCCAGCAGCTTGTTAAGGGGGCCGAACACTGAAGCTTTCTTT.

This clone occurred once. The V and J genes are TRBV21-1 and TRBJ2-7; TRBD1 was called by the table and not checked on the DNA. TRBV21-1 is a pseudogene locus. CDR3 length equals 18 residues. The CDR3 nucleotides are TGTGCCAGCAGCAACTGGGGGCCCCTTAAAAAATCCTCCTACGAGCAGTACTTC. It specifies CASSNWGPLKKSSYEQYF.

The V call is TRBV11-2, the J call TRBJ2-5; TRBD2 might be the D (5 bases). This CDR3 has 15 residues. The V gene lost 4 bases and the J gene lost 5 bases, with 17 bases spanning the gap. Germline CDR1 is SGHAT and CDR2 is FQNNGV. CDR3 in amino acids: CASSYVRRRGETQYF. The CDR3, as DNA: TGTGCCAGCAGCTATGTGAGGAGACGAGGGGAGACCCAGTACTTC.

The chain links TRBV27 to TRBJ2-1; D is perhaps TRBD2 (7 bases). Trimming shortened V by 4 bases and J by 8 bases, and 9 bases separated the two germline ends. Germline V gene data show CDR1 as MNHEY and CDR2 as SMNVEV (reference sequence). CDR3 length: 12 residues. Here the CDR3 DNA reads TGTGCCAGCAGTTACGGGGGGCATGAGCAGTTCTTC. Translating it yields CASSYGGHEQFF.

This chain connects TRBV9 to TRBJ2-1; 11 bases are a match to TRBD1. This CDR3 region has 16 residues. CDR1 and CDR2 from the germline V gene are SGDLS and YYNGEE. The J segment lost 6 bases and the V segment lost 4 bases, leaving 9 bases of the junction unmatched. This chain's CDR3 is CASSLTTGTGGNEQFF. Written as DNA, the CDR3 is TGTGCCAGCAGCTTAACGACCGGGACAGGGGGCAATGAGCAGTTCTTC.

This clone appeared a single time. V usage is TRBV7-2 and J usage is TRBJ2-7, with TRBD2 matching 16 bases. V shed 1 base and J 12 bases; nucleotides not matched to a gene: 6. CDR3 length: 15 amino acids. Germline V lookup: CDR1 SGHTA, CDR2 FQGNSA. The CDR3 DNA is TGTGCCAGCAGCTTAGACGGGACTAGCGGGAGGGCTCTGTACGTC. Translating gives CASSLDGTSGRALYV.

This clone was observed a handful of times. V gene TRBV6-4 combines with J gene TRBJ2-3; 8 bases map to TRBD2. J lost 4 bases, V lost 3 bases, and 6 bases had no gene match. The CDR3 has 15 residues. Looked up from germline, CDR1 is MRHNA and CDR2 is SNTAGT. CDR3 sequence reads: CASSEGAGEADTQYF. The DNA of the CDR3 is TGTGCCAGCAGTGAAGGAGCGGGGGAGGCAGATACGCAGTATTTT.

This chain connects TRBV28 to TRBJ1-1, with D possibly TRBD1 on 5 matching bases. The V and J ends lost 5 bases and 0 bases respectively, with 19 bases between them. This CDR3 contains 17 residues. CDR1 and CDR2 from the germline V gene are MDHEN and SYDVKM. The CDR3 bases are TGTGCCAGCAGTCCTCCCCCGCCGAGGACACTGAACACTGAAGCTTTCTTT. The encoded protein is CASSPPPPRTLNTEAFF.

The gene calls are TRBV5-4 and TRBJ2-6; D possibly corresponds to TRBD2 (6 bases). There are 16 residues in the CDR3. V lost 4 bases and J lost 0, with 11 bases in between. Germline CDR1 SGHNT, CDR2 YYREEE (reference sequence). The CDR3 spells CASSGQGLSGANVLTF. The CDR3 DNA follows: TGTGCCAGCAGCGGTCAGGGACTCTCTGGGGCCAACGTCCTGACTTTC.

The CDR3 coding sequence is TGTGCCAGCAGTCGCGACAGACAATACGAGCAGTACTTC. Residues: CASSRDRQYEQYF. The chain employs TRBV2 and TRBJ2-7; the D gene is possibly TRBD1 (5 bases). The germline V gene encodes CDR1 SNHLY and CDR2 FYNNEI. Between the trimmed V and J ends, which lost 5 bases and 4 bases, there was a span of 12 bases. This CDR3 has 13 amino acids. Supplemented by reference TRBV2 and TRBJ2-7, the full variable domain reads EPEVTQTPSHQVTQMGQEVILRCVPISNHLYFYWYRQILGQKVEFLVSFYNNEISEKSEIFDDQFSVERPDGSNFTLKIRSTKLEDSAMYFCASSRDRQYEQYFGPGTRLTVT.

The chain links TRBV9 to TRBJ1-2; TRBD1 matches at 8 bases. This CDR3 comprises 15 residues. Germline loops: CDR1 SGDLS, CDR2 YYNGEE. J was trimmed by 1 base and V by 0 bases; bases with no gene match: 2. CDR3: CASSVATGDNYGYTF. The CDR3 DNA reads TGTGCCAGCAGCGTAGCGACAGGGGATAACTATGGCTACACCTTC.

The V and J genes are TRBV6-1 and TRBJ1-1; TRBD1 matches at 8 bases. V lost 6 bases to trimming and J lost 8 bases; unmatched junction nucleotides: 11. The CDR3 is 14 amino acids. CDR1 MNHNS and CDR2 SASEGT come from the germline V gene. The CDR3 loop is CASRDREWGREAFF. CDR3 nucleotide sequence: TGTGCCAGCAGGGACAGGGAATGGGGGAGGGAAGCTTTCTTT.

This clone was seen only once. The chain links TRBV18 to TRBJ2-3, with TRBD2 identical over 14 bases. The CDR3 sequence is 16 residues long. V gave up 4 bases and J gave up 6 bases; unmatched junction bases: 6. Germline V gene data show CDR1 as KGHSH and CDR2 as LQKENI. The CDR3: CASSRPTSGRADTQYF. CDR3 in DNA: TGTGCCAGCTCACGGCCGACTAGCGGGAGGGCCGATACGCAGTATTTT. Filled out from reference TRBV18 and TRBJ2-3, the complete variable domain reads NAGVMQNPRHLVRRRGQEARLRCSPMKGHSHVYWYRQLPEEGLKFMVYLQKENIIDESGMPKERFSAEFPKEGPSILRIQQVVRGDSAAYFCASSRPTSGRADTQYFGPGTRLTVL.

This chain connects TRBV23-1 to TRBJ2-2; 13 bases fit TRBD2. TRBV23-1 carries the ORF label, with uncertain function. The CDR3 contains 20 residues. V was pared by 6 bases and J by 8 bases, with 21 bases of the junction left unmatched. The CDR3 sequence is CASSHRRRTGLAGAIGELFF. The DNA for the CDR3 is TGCGCCAGCAGCCATCGACGAAGAACCGGACTAGCGGGAGCTATAGGGGAGCTGTTTTTT.

In this sample, this clone turned up once. The rearrangement joins TRBV27 to TRBJ1-4; D remains unclear. The CDR3 is made up of 12 amino acids. Per the germline V gene, CDR1 is MNHEY and CDR2 is SMNVEV (reference sequence). The V and J ends lost 4 bases and 5 bases respectively, with 5 bases between them. CDR3: CASSSRNEKLFF. In DNA, the CDR3 is TGTGCCAGCAGTTCGAGGAATGAAAAACTGTTTTTT.

V and J are TRBV5-6 and TRBJ2-7; a weak D match, TRBD2 (5 bases). CDR1 is SGHDT and CDR2 is YYEEEE in the germline V gene. Trimming stripped 2 bases from V and 2 bases from J, with 17 bases between. This CDR3 has 16 amino acids. The CDR3 coding sequence is TGTGCCAGCAGCTTTTGGGTGGGAGTGGTCGCCTACGAGCAGTACGTC. It translates to CASSFWVGVVAYEQYV.

This clone was detected many times. J is TRBJ1-4 and V is TRBV15; 7 nucleotides line up with TRBD1. Germline V CDR1 and CDR2: LNHNV, YYDKDF (reference sequence). V shed 1 base, J shed 8 bases, and the junction held 7 bases outside the gene matches. The CDR3 contains 15 residues. CDR3: CATSRVRQGVEKLFF. CDR3 in DNA: TGTGCCACCAGCAGAGTACGCCAGGGGGTGGAAAAACTGTTTTTT.

V gene TRBV6-4 combines with J gene TRBJ2-5; TRBD2 agrees at 12 bases. The CDR3 contains 15 residues. CDR1 is MRHNA and CDR2 is SNTAGT in the germline V gene. The trim removed 4 bases at V and 5 bases at J, leaving 5 bases unmatched. CDR3 coding DNA: TGTGCCAGCAGTGCCCTAGCGGGGGGGCGCGAGACCCAGTACTTC. Protein sequence: CASSALAGGRETQYF.

The J gene is TRBJ2-3, the V gene TRBV9; a weak D match, TRBD1 (6 bases). From germline, CDR1 is SGDLS and CDR2 YYNGEE. CDR3 size: 15 residues. Deletions cut 4 bases from V and 1 base from J, with 13 bases between. CDR3: CASSYRVFGTDTQYF. The CDR3 nucleotides are TGTGCCAGCAGCTACAGGGTCTTCGGCACAGATACGCAGTATTTT. Complete variable domain (other parts from reference TRBV9 and TRBJ2-3): DSGVTQTPKHLITATGQRVTLRCSPRSGDLSVYWYQQSLDQGLQFLIQYYNGEERAKGNILERFSAQQFPDLHSELNLSSLELGDSALYFCASSYRVFGTDTQYFGPGTRLTVL.

V is TRBV7-2 and J is TRBJ1-5; D perhaps matches TRBD1 (5 bases). With 2 bases removed from V and 3 bases from J, the gap between germline ends came to 20 bases. CDR1 is SGHTA, CDR2 FQGNSA, per germline. This CDR3 region has 18 residues. The CDR3 DNA reads TGTGCCAGCAGCTTAAGGGGTCGGGACTGGAGACTCAATCAGCCCCAGCATTTT. This codes for CASSLRGRDWRLNQPQHF.

This clone appeared once. J is TRBJ1-3 and V is TRBV7-6, with TRBD1 matching over 7 bases. The germline V gene encodes CDR1 SGHVS and CDR2 FNYEAQ. With V trimmed by 8 bases and J by 1 base, 8 bases remained unmatched. CDR3 length: 15 amino acids. As DNA, the CDR3 is TGTGCCAGCCCTAGACAGGGCCTATCTGGAAACACCATATATTTT. Translation gives CASPRQGLSGNTIYF.

This sequence joins TRBV7-2 and TRBJ2-3; TRBD2 matches 9 bases. The CDR3 spans 16 residues. Germline CDR1 reads SGHTA; CDR2 reads FQGNSA. Trimming took 1 base from V and 5 from J; bases not matched to a gene: 7. The CDR3 bases are TGTGCCAGCAGCTTAGTAGCGGGAGAGGTAGGAGATACGCAGTATTTT. Its translation: CASSLVAGEVGDTQYF. The full variable domain, in which reference TRBV7-2 and TRBJ2-3 provide the parts outside the CDR3, is GAGVSQSPSNKVTEKGKDVELRCDPISGHTALYWYRQSLGQGLEFLIYFQGNSAPDKSGLPSDRFSAERTGGSVSTLTIQRTQQEDSAVYLCASSLVAGEVGDTQYFGPGTRLTVL.

CDR3 residues: CASSLVLAGEDTQYF. The CDR3 DNA sequence: TGTGCCAGCAGCTTAGTTCTAGCGGGGGAAGATACGCAGTATTTT. J is TRBJ2-3 and V is TRBV5-4; the match to TRBD2 covers 10 bases. Germline assignment: CDR1 SGHNT and CDR2 YYREEE (reference sequence). The CDR3 length is 15 residues. V shed 2 bases and J 5 bases; nucleotides not matched to a gene: 5.

This chain connects TRBV11-3 to TRBJ2-1, with 8 bases aligning to TRBD1. CDR1 is SGHNT, CDR2 YENEEA, per germline. The J segment lost 4 bases and the V segment lost 0 bases, leaving 11 bases of the junction unmatched. This CDR3 has 18 residues. CDR3 nucleotide sequence: TGTGCCAGCAGCTTAGACCCCCCGGGGAGACAGGGGTACAATGAGCAGTTCTTC. This codes for CASSLDPPGRQGYNEQFF.

The V call is TRBV6-1, the J call TRBJ1-2; D perhaps matches TRBD1 (5 bases). CDR1 is MNHNS and CDR2 is SASEGT in the germline V gene. Trimming removed 0 bases at V and 4 bases at J, with 15 bases between. There are 16 residues in the CDR3. The CDR3 coding sequence is TGTGCCAGCAGTGAAGCCCCCGCTTCGGGACTCTATGGCTACACCTTC. It is translated as CASSEAPASGLYGYTF.

This chain connects TRBV6-1 to TRBJ2-7; 9 nucleotides agree with TRBD1. This CDR3 is 13 amino acids long. V lost 6 bases to trimming and J lost 3 bases; unmatched junction nucleotides: 3. Germline V gene lookup returns CDR1 MNHNS and CDR2 SASEGT. The CDR3 nucleotides are TGTGCCAGCAGCCGGACAGGGGACTACGAGCAGTACGTC. Encoded protein: CASSRTGDYEQYV.

The chain couples TRBV5-6 to TRBJ1-3, with D possibly being TRBD1 (6 bases). This CDR3 comprises 16 residues. Per the germline V gene, CDR1 is SGHDT and CDR2 is YYEEEE. Trimming pared 5 bases from V and 2 bases from J, leaving 17 bases between. The CDR3 DNA is TGTGCCAGCAGTTTTCAGGGGTGGGGCACTGGAAACACCATATATTTT. It codes for CASSFQGWGTGNTIYF. The full variable domain, completed using reference TRBV5-6 and TRBJ1-3, is DAGVTQSPTHLIKTRGQQVTLRCSPKSGHDTVSWYQQALGQGPQFIFQYYEEEERQRGNFPDRFSGHQFPNYSSELNVNALLLGDSALYLCASSFQGWGTGNTIYFGEGSWLTVV.